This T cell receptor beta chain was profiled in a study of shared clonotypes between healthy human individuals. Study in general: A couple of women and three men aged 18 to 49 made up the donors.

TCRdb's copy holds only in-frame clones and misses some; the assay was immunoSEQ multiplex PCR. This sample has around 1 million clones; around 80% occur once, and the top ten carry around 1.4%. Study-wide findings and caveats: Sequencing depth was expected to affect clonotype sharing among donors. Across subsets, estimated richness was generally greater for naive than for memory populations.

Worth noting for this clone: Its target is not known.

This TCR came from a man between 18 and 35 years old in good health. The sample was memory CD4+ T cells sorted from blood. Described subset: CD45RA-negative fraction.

The CDR3 loop reads CASSLSWEGTQYF. The CDR3 nucleotides are TGCGCCAGCAGCTTGTCATGGGAGGGGACCCAGTACTTC. This chain connects TRBV5-1 to TRBJ2-5; 7 bases line up with TRBD2. V gave up 1 base and J gave up 7 bases; unmatched junction bases: 4. The CDR3 consists of 13 residues. The germline gives CDR1 SGHRS, CDR2 YFSETQ.